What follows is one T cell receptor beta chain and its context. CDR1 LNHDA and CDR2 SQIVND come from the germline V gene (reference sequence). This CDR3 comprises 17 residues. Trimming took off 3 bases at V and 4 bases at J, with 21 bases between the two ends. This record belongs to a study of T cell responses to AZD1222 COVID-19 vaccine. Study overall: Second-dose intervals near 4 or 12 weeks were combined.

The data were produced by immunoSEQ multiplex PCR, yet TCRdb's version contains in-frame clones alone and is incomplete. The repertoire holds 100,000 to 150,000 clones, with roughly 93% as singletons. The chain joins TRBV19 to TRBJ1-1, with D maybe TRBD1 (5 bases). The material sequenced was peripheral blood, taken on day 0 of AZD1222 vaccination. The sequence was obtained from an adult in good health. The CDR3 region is CASSIGDLWGSGTEAFF. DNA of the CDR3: TGTGCCAGTAGTATCGGGGACTTGTGGGGGTCGGGCACTGAAGCTTTCTTT.